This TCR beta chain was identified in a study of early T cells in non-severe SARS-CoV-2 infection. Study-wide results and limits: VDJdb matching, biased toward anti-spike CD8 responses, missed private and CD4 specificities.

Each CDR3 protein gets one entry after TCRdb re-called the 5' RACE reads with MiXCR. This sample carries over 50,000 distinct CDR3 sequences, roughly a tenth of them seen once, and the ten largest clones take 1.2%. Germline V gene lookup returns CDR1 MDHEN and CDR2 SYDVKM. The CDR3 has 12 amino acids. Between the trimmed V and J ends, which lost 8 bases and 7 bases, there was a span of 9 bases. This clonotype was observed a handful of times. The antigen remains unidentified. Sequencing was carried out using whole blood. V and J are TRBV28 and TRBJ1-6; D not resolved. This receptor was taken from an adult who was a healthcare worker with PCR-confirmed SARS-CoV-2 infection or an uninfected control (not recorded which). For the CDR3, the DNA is TGTGCCAGCGGGGTCTTGAATTCACCCCTCCACTTT. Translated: CASGVLNSPLHF.